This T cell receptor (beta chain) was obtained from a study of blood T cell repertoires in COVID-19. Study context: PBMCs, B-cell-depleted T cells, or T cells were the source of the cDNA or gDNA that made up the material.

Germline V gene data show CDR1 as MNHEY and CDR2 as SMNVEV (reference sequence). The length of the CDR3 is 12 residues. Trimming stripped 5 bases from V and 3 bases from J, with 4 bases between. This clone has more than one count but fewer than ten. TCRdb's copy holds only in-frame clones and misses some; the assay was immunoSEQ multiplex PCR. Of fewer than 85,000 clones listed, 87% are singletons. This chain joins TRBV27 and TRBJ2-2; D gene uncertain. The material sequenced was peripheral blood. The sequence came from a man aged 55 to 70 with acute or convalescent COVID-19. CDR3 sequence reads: CASSGYTGELFF. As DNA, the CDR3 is TGTGCCAGCAGTGGCTACACCGGGGAGCTGTTTTTT.